This entry describes one T cell receptor (beta chain). These data are taken from a study of blood T cell repertoires in COVID-19. Background on the study: Sample material is recorded as cDNA or gDNA derived from T cells, B-cell-depleted T cells, or PBMCs.

Generated by immunoSEQ multiplex PCR, the TCRdb table keeps only in-frame clones and is missing some. The data hold approximately 290,000 clones, with approximately 90% observed a single time. The V and J ends lost 5 bases and 5 bases, in that order; junction bases with no gene match: 9. From germline, CDR1 is MNHEY and CDR2 SVGAGI. This CDR3 is built from 15 residues. This clonotype was sampled from a man under 40 with acute or convalescent COVID-19. The chain employs TRBV6-5 and TRBJ2-1; 7 nucleotides match TRBD1. The source material was peripheral blood. The CDR3: CASSRTGPWDNEQFF. The CDR3 region has the DNA TGTGCCAGCAGTCGGACAGGTCCGTGGGACAATGAGCAGTTCTTC.